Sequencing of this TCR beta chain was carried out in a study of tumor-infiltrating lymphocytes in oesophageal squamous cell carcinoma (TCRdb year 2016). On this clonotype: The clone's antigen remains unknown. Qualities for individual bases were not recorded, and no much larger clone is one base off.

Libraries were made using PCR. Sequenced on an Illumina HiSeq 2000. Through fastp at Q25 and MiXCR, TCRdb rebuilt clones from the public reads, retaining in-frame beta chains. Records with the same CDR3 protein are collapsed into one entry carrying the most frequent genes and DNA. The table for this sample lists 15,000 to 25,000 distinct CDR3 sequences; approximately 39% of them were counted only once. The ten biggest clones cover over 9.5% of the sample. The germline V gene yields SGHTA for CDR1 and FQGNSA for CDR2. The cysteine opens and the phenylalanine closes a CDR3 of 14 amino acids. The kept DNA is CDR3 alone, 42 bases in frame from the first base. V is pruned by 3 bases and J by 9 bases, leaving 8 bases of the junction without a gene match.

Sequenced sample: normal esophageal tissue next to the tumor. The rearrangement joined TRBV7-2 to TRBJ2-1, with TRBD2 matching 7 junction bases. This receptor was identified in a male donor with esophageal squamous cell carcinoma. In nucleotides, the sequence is TGTGCCAGCAGCTTTCCTAGCGGACCGCGTGAGCAGTTCTTC. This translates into CASSFPSGPREQFF. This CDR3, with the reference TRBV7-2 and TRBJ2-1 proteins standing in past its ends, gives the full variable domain GAGVSQSPSNKVTEKGKDVELRCDPISGHTALYWYRQSLGQGLEFLIYFQGNSAPDKSGLPSDRFSAERTGGSVSTLTIQRTQQEDSAVYLCASSFPSGPREQFFGPGTRLTVL.